This TCR beta chain was captured in a study of blood T cells in healthy people across ages. For the second PCR, which ran for about 6 to 11 cycles, a sample-barcoded 5' primer and a J-beta primer mix were used. TCRdb analysed the 5' RACE reads with MiXCR anew, one entry per CDR3 protein. Among under 700,000 distinct CDR3 sequences, about 25% were seen once, and the ten largest hold 8.5% to 9.5%. About this clonotype: Mismatch with germline at one junction end may stem from a read error.

CDR3 length: 15 residues. CDR1 and CDR2 (germline): DFQATT, SNEGSKA (reference sequence). The sample was also reused in another study, on T cells of mothers and their children.

The chain uses TRBV20-1 and TRBJ2-7; 11 bases are shared with TRBD2. Sequenced: blood. This clonotype was sampled from a boy between 10 and 17 years old in good health. The CDR3 region is CGANPLAGGPYEQYF. CDR3 nucleotide sequence: TGCGGTGCGAATCCTTTAGCGGGAGGGCCCTACGAGCAGTACTTC.